Sequencing of this T cell receptor beta chain was carried out in a study of cytomegalovirus exposure and HLA in healthy donors. Study results and limitations: DRB1 had the most TCR associations and HLA-C the fewest, a later analysis found, with rates varying by HLA locus.

Concerning this clone: The antigen is not known.

The PCR contained 60 Vbeta and 13 Jbeta primers. Per the original data handling: Per a later analysis, the number of unique TCR beta chains was around 80 million, of which some 10 million were shared. Repertoires were generated with immunoSEQ multiplex PCR, while TCRdb's copy carries only in-frame clones and drops some. V and J calls and clone size are copied from that table; D and trimming were computed from the DNA. The sample yields about 140,000 clones, of which the top ten take up about 2.2%. With 2 bases removed from V and 2 bases from J, the gap between germline ends came to 13 bases. CDR3 size: 16 residues. Germline CDR1 reads LGHNA; CDR2 reads YSLEER.

The sequence came from a woman between 18 and 30 years old in good health and CMV-seronegative. Material: PBMCs. V gene TRBV4-3 combines with J gene TRBJ2-1; the D gene is possibly TRBD2 (6 bases). The CDR3 protein is CASSQSAGTTYNEQFF. CDR3 DNA sequence: TGCGCCAGCAGCCAATCAGCGGGTACCACCTACAATGAGCAGTTCTTC.